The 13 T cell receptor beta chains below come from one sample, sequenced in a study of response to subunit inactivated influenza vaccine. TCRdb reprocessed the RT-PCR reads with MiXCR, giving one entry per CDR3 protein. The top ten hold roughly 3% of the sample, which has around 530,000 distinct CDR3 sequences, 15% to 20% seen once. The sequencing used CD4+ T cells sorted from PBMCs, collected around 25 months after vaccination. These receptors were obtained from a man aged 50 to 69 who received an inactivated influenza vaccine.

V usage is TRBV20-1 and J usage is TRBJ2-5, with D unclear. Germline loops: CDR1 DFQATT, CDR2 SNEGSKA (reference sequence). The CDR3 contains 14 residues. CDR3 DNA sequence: TGCAGCGCGTCAGTAGATGCGTACCAAGAGACCCAGTACTTC. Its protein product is CSASVDAYQETQYF.

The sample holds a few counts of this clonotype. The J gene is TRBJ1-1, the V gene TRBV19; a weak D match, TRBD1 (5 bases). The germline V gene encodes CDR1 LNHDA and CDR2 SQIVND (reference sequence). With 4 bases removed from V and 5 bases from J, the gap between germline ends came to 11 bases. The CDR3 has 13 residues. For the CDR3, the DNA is TGTGCCAGTAGTAGATCCGGGGGGACTGAAGCTTTCTTT. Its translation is CASSRSGGTEAFF. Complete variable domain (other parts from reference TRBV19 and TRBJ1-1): DGGITQSPKYLFRKEGQNVTLSCEQNLNHDAMYWYRQDPGQGLRLIYYSQIVNDFQKGDIAEGYSVSREKKESFPLTVTSAQKNPTAFYLCASSRSGGTEAFFGQGTRLTVV.

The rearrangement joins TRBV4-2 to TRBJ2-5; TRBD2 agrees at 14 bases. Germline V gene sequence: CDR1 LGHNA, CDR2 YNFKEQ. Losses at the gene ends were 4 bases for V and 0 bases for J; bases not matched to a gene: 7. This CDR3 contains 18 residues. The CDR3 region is CASSPRTSGGTYQETQYF. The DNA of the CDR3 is TGTGCCAGCAGCCCACGGACTAGCGGGGGGACGTACCAAGAGACCCAGTACTTC.

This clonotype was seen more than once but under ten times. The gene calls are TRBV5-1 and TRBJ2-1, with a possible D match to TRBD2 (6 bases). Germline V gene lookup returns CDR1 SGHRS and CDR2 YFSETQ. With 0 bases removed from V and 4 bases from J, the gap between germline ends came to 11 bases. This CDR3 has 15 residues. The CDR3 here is CASSLVVGGYNEQFF. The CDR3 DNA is TGCGCCAGCAGCTTGGTCGTCGGGGGTTACAATGAGCAGTTCTTC.

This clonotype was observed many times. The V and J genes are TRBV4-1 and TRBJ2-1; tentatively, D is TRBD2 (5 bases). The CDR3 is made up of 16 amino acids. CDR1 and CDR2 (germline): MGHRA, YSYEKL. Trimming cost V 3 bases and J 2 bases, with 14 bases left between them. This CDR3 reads CASSQSAAETYNEQFF. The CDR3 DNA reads TGCGCCAGCAGCCAGTCGGCAGCGGAGACCTACAATGAGCAGTTCTTC.

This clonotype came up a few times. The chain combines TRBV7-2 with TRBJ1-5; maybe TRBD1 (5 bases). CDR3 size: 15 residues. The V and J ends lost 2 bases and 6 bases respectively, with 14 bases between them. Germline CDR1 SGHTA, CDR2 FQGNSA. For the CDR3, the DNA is TGTGCCAGCAGCTTAACGGGCCCGGGGGGTCAGCCCCAGCATTTT. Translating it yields CASSLTGPGGQPQHF.

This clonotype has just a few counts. CDR3 in amino acids: CASAPSSGTVSYGYTF. CDR3 DNA: TGCGCCAGCGCTCCCTCTTCCGGGACTGTATCCTATGGCTACACCTTC. V gene TRBV5-1 combines with J gene TRBJ1-2; D is possibly TRBD1 (5 bases). Germline CDR1 is SGHRS and CDR2 is YFSETQ. Trimming removed 7 bases from V and 4 bases from J, with 23 bases in between. This CDR3 is 16 amino acids long.

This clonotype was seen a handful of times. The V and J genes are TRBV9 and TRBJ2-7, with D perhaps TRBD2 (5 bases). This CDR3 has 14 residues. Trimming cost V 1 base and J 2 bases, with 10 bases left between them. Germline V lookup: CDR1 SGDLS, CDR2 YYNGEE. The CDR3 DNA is TGTGCCAGCAGCGTATCTGATAGCGCCTACGAGCAGTACTTC. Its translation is CASSVSDSAYEQYF. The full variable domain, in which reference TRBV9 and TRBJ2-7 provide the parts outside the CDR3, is DSGVTQTPKHLITATGQRVTLRCSPRSGDLSVYWYQQSLDQGLQFLIQYYNGEERAKGNILERFSAQQFPDLHSELNLSSLELGDSALYFCASSVSDSAYEQYFGPGTRLTVT.

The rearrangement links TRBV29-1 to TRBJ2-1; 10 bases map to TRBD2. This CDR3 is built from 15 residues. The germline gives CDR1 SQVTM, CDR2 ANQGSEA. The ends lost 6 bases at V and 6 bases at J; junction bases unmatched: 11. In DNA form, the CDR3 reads TGCAGCGTCCTACTCAGCGGGGGGGCCAGCAATGAGCAGTTCTTC. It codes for CSVLLSGGASNEQFF.

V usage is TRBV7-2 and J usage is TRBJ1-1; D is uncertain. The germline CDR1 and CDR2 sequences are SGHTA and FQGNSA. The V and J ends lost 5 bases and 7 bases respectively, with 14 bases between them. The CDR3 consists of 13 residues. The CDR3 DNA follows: TGTGCCAGCAGCCAAAACCCTCAGAATGAAGCTTTCTTT. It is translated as CASSQNPQNEAFF.

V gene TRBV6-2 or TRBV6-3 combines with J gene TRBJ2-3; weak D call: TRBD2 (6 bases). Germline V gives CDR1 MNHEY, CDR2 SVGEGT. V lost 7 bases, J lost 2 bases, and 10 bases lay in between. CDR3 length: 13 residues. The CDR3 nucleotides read TGTGCCAGCAATGGGGGGTACACAGATACGCAGTATTTT. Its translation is CASNGGYTDTQYF.

The CDR3 DNA sequence: TGCAGCGTTGGCCCTAATGTAGGGTCCTACGAGCAGTACTTC. This gives the protein CSVGPNVGSYEQYF. The rearrangement uses TRBV29-1 and TRBJ2-7; no clear D. The CDR3 is made up of 14 amino acids. Per the germline V gene, CDR1 is SQVTM and CDR2 is ANQGSEA. Deletions cut 4 bases from V and 1 base from J, with 14 bases between.

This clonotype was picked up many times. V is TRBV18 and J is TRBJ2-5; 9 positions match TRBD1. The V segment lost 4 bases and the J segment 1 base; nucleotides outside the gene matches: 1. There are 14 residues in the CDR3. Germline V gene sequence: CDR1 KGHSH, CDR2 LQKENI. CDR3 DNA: TGTGCCAGCTCACAGACAGGGGGCCAAGAGACCCAGTACTTC. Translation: CASSQTGGQETQYF. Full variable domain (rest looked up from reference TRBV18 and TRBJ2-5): NAGVMQNPRHLVRRRGQEARLRCSPMKGHSHVYWYRQLPEEGLKFMVYLQKENIIDESGMPKERFSAEFPKEGPSILRIQQVVRGDSAAYFCASSQTGGQETQYFGPGTRLLVL.